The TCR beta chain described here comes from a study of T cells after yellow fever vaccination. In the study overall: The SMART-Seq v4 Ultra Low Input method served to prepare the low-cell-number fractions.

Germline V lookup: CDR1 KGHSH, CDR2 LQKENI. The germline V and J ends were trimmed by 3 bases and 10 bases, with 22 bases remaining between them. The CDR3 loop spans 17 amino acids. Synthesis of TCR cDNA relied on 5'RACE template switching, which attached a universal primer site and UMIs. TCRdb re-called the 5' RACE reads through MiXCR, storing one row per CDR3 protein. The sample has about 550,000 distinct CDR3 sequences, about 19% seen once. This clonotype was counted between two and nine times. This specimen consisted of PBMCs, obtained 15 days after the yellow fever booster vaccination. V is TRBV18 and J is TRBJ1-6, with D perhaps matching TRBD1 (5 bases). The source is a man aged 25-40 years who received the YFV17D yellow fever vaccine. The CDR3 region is CASSPESRRGRESPLHF. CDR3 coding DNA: TGTGCCAGCTCACCCGAATCTCGCCGGGGGAGGGAGTCACCCCTCCACTTT.